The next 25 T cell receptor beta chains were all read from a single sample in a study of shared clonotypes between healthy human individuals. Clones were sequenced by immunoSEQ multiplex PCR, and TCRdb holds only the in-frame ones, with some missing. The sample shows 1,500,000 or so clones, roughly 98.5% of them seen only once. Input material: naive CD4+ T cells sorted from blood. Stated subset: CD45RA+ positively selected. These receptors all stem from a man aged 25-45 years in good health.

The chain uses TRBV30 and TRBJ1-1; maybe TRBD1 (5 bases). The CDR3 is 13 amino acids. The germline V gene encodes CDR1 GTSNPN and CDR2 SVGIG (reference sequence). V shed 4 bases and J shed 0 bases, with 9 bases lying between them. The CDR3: CAWTRQLNTEAFF. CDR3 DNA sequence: TGTGCCTGGACCAGACAGTTGAACACTGAAGCTTTCTTT.

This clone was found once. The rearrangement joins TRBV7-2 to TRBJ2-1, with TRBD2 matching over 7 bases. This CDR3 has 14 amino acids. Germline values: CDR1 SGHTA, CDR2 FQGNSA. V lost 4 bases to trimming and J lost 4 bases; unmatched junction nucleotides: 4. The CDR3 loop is CASSSGLTYNEQFF. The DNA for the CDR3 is TGTGCCAGCAGCTCGGGACTAACATACAATGAGCAGTTCTTC.

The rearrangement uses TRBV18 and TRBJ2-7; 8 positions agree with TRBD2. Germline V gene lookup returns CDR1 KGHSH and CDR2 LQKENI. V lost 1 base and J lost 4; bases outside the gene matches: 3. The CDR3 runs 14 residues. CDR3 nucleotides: TGTGCCAGCTCACCACAAGAGCGGGAGTACGAGCAGTACTTC. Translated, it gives CASSPQEREYEQYF.

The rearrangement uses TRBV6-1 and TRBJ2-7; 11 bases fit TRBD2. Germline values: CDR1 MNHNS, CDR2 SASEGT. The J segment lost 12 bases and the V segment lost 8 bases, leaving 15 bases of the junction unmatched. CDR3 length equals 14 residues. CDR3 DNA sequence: TGTGCCAGCCTCGTAGCGGGAGGGCACATTGATTGGTACTTC. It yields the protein CASLVAGGHIDWYF.

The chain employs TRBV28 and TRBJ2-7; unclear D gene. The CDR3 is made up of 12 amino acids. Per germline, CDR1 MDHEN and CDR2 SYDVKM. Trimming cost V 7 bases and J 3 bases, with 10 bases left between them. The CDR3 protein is CASKRGIYEQYF. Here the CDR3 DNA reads TGTGCCAGCAAAAGAGGTATCTACGAGCAGTACTTC.

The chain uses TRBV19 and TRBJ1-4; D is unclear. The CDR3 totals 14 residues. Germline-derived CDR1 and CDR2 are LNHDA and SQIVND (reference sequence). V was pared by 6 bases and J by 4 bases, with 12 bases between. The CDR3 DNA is TGTGCCAGTAGGTCGGCAGGACTTAATGAAAAACTGTTTTTT. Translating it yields CASRSAGLNEKLFF. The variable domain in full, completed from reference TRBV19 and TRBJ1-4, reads DGGITQSPKYLFRKEGQNVTLSCEQNLNHDAMYWYRQDPGQGLRLIYYSQIVNDFQKGDIAEGYSVSREKKESFPLTVTSAQKNPTAFYLCASRSAGLNEKLFFGSGTQLSVL.

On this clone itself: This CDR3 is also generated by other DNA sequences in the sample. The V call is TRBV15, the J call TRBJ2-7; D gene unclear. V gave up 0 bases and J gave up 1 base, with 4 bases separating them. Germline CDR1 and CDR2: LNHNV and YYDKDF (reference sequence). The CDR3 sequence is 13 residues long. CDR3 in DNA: TGTGCCACCAGCAGAGATCGATCCTACGAGCAGTACTTC. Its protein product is CATSRDRSYEQYF.

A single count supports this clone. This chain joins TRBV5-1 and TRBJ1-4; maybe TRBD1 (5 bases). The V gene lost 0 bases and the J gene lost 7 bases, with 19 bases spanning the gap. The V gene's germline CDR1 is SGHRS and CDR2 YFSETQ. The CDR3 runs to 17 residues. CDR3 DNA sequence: TGCGCCAGCAGCTTGGCCTCCTCCGCAGGAGGGGTTGAAAAACTGTTTTTT. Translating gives CASSLASSAGGVEKLFF.

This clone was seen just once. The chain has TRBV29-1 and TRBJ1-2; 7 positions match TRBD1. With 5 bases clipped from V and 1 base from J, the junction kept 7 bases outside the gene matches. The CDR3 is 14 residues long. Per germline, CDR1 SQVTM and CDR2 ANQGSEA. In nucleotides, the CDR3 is TGCAGCGTTAGTACAGGGGTGTATAACTATGGCTACACCTTC. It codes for CSVSTGVYNYGYTF.

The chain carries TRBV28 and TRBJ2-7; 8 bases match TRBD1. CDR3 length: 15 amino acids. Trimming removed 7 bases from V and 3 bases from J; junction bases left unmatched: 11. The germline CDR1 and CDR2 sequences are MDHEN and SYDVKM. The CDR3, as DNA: TGTGCCAGCACCCCTCGGGGTACAGGGGGCTACGAGCAGTACTTC. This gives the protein CASTPRGTGGYEQYF.

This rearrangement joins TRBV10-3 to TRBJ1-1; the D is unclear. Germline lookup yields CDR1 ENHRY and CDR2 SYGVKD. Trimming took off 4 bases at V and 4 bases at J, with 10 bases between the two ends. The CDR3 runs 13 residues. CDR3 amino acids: CAISGRMGTEAFF. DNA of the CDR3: TGTGCCATCAGTGGAAGGATGGGCACTGAAGCTTTCTTT.

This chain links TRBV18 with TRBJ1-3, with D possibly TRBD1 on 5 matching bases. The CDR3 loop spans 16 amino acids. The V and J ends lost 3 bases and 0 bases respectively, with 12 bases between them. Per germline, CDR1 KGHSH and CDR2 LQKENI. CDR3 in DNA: TGTGCCAGCTCACCGACAGCCCTGAGCTCTGGAAACACCATATATTTT. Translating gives CASSPTALSSGNTIYF.

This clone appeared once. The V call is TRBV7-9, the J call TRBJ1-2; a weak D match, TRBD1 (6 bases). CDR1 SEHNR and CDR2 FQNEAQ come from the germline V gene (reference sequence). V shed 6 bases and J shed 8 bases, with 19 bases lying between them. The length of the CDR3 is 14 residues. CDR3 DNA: TGTGCCAGCAGAAATGACGGGGGGCCTCAGGGCTACACCTTC. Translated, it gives CASRNDGGPQGYTF.

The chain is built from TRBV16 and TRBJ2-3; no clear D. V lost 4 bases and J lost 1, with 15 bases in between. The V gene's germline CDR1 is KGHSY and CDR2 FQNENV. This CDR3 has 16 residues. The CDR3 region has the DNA TGTGCCAGCAGCCGAGCAATGGCGATTGGCACAGATACGCAGTATTTT. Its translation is CASSRAMAIGTDTQYF. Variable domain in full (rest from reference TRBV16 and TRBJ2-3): GEEVAQTPKHLVRGEGQKAKLYCAPIKGHSYVFWYQQVLKNEFKFLISFQNENVFDETGMPKERFSAKCLPNSPCSLEIQATKLEDSAVYFCASSRAMAIGTDTQYFGPGTRLTVL.

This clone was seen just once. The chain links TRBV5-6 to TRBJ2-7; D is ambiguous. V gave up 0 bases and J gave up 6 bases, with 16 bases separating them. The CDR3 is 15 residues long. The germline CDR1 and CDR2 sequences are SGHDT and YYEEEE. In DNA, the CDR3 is TGTGCCAGCAGCTTGGCCATGGTTCGGTCTGGCGAGCAGTACTTC. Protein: CASSLAMVRSGEQYF.

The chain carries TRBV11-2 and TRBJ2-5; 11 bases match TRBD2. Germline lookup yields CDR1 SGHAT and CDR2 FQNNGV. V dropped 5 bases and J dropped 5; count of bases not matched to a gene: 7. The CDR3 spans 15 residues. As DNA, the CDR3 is TGTGCCAGCAGCCGTAGCGGGAGGGAGTATGAGACCCAGTACTTC. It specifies CASSRSGREYETQYF.

This chain's CDR3 is CASSLGGLAGDSYNEQFF. In DNA, the CDR3 is TGTGCCAGCAGCTTGGGGGGACTAGCGGGAGACTCCTACAATGAGCAGTTCTTC. The chain has TRBV7-9 and TRBJ2-1; TRBD2 agrees at 14 bases. Germline lookup yields CDR1 SEHNR and CDR2 FQNEAQ (reference sequence). After removal of 3 bases from V and 0 bases from J, the junction contained 4 bases not matched to a gene. The CDR3 covers 18 residues.

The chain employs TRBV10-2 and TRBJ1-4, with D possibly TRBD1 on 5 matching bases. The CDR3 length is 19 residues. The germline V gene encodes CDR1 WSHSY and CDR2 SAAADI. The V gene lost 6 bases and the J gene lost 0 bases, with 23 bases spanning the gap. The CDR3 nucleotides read TGCGCCAGCAGGGACGAAGTAGCGGGACGGCGTACAACTAATGAAAAACTGTTTTTT. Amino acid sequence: CASRDEVAGRRTTNEKLFF.

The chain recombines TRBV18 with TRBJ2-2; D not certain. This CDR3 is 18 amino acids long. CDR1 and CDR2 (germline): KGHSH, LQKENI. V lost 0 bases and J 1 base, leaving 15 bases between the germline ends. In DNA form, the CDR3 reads TGTGCCAGCTCACCACCCTCTTCCGCAGGTGGGAACACCGGGGAGCTGTTTTTT. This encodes CASSPPSSAGGNTGELFF.

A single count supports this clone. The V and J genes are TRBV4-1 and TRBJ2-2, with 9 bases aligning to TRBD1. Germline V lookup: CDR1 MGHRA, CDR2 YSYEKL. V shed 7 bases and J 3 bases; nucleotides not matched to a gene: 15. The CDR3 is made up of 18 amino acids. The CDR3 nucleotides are TGCGCCAGCACTATACAATCCTCACAGGGGGCTCACACCGGGGAGCTGTTTTTT. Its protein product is CASTIQSSQGAHTGELFF.

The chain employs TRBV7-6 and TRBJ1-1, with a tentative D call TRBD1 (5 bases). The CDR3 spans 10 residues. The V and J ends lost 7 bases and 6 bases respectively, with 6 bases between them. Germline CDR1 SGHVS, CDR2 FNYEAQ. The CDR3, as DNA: TGTGCCAGCACCAGGGCTGAAGCTTTCTTT. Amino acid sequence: CASTRAEAFF.

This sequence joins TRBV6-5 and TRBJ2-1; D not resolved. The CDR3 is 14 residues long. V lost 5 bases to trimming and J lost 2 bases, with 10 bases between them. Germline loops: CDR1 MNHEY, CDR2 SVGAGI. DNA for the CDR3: TGTGCCAGCAGTCAGCTAGGACCCTACAATGAGCAGTTCTTC. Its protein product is CASSQLGPYNEQFF.

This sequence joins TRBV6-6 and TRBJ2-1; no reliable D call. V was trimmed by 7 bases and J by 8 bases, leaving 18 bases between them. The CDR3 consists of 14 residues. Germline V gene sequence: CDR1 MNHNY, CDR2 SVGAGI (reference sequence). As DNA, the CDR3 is TGTGCCAGCAACAACATACCCCGCGGAGATGAGCAGTTCTTC. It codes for CASNNIPRGDEQFF.

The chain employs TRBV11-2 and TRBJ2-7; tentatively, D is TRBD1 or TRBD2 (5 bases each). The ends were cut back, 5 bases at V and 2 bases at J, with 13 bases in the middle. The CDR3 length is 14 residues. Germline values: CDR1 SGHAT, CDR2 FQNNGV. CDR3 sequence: CASSPRQTTYEQYF. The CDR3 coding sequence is TGTGCCAGCAGCCCCCGACAGACTACCTACGAGCAGTACTTC.

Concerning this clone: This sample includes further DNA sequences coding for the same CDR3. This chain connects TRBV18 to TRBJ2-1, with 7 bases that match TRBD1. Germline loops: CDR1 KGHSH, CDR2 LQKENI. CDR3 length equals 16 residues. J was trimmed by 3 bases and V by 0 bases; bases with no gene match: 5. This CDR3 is CASSPPSGGSYNEQFF. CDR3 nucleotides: TGTGCCAGCTCACCACCTTCAGGGGGAAGCTACAATGAGCAGTTCTTC.